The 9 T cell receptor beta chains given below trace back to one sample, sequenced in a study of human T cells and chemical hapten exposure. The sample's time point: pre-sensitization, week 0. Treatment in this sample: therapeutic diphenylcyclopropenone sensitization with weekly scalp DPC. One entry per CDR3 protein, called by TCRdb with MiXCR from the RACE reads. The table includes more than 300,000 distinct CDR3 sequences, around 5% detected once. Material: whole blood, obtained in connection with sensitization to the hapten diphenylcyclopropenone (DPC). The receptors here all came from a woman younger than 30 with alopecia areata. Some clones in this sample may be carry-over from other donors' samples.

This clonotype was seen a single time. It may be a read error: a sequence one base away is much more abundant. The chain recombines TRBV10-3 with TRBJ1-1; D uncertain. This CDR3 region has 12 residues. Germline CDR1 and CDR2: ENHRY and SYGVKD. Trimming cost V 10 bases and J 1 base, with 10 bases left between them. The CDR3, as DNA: TGTGCCACGCGACGATCGAACACTGAAGCTTTCTTT. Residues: CATRRSNTEAFF.

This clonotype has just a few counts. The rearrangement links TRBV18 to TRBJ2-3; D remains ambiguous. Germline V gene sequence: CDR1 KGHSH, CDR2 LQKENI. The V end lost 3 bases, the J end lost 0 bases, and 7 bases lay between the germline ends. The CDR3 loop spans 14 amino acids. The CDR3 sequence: CASSPQFSTDTQYF. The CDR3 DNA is TGTGCCAGCTCACCCCAGTTTAGCACAGATACGCAGTATTTT.

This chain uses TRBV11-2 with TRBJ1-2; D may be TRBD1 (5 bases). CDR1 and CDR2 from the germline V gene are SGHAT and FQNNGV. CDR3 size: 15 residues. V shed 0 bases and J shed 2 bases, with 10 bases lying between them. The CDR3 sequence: CASSLDQGRNYGYTF. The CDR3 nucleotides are TGTGCCAGCAGCTTAGATCAGGGTCGGAACTATGGCTACACCTTC.

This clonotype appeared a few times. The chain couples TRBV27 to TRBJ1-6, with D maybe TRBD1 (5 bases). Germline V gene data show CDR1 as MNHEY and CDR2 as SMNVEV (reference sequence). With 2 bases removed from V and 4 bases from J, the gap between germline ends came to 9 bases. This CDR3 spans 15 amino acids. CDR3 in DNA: TGTGCCAGCAGTTTAGACAGACGTTATAATTCACCCCTCCACTTT. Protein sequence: CASSLDRRYNSPLHF.

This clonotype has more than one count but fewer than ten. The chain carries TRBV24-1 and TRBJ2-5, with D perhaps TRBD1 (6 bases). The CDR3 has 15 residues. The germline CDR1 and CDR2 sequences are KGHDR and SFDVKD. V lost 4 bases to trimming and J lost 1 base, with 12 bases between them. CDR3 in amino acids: CATSDSGEPQETQYF. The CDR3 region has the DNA TGTGCCACCAGTGACTCAGGGGAGCCCCAAGAGACCCAGTACTTC.

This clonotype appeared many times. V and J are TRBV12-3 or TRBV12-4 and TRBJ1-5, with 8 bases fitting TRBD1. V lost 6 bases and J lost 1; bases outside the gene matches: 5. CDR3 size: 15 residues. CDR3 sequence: CASSWTGPSNQPQHF. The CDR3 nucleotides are TGTGCCAGCAGCTGGACAGGGCCGAGCAATCAGCCCCAGCATTTT.

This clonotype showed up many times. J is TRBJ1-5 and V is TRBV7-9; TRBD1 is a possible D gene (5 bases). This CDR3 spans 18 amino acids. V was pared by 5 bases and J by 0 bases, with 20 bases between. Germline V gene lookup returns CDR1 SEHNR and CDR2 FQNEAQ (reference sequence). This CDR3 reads CASSPGGGSLNSNQPQHF. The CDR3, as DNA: TGTGCCAGCAGCCCCGGTGGGGGGAGCCTAAATAGCAATCAGCCCCAGCATTTT.

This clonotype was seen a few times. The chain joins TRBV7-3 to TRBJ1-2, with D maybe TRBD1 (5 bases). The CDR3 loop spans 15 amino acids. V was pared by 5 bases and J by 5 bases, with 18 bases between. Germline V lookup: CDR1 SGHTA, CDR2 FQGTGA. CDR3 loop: CASSPRSDSPYGYTF. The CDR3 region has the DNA TGTGCCAGCAGCCCCCGGTCAGACAGTCCGTATGGCTACACCTTC.

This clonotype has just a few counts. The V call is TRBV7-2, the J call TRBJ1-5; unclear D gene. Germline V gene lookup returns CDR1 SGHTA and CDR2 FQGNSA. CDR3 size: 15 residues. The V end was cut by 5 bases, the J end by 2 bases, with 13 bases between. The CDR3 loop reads CASSREGSGNQPQHF. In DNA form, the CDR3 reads TGTGCCAGCAGCAGAGAAGGTTCGGGCAATCAGCCCCAGCATTTT. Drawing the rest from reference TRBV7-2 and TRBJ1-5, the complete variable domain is GAGVSQSPSNKVTEKGKDVELRCDPISGHTALYWYRQSLGQGLEFLIYFQGNSAPDKSGLPSDRFSAERTGGSVSTLTIQRTQQEDSAVYLCASSREGSGNQPQHFGDGTRLSIL.